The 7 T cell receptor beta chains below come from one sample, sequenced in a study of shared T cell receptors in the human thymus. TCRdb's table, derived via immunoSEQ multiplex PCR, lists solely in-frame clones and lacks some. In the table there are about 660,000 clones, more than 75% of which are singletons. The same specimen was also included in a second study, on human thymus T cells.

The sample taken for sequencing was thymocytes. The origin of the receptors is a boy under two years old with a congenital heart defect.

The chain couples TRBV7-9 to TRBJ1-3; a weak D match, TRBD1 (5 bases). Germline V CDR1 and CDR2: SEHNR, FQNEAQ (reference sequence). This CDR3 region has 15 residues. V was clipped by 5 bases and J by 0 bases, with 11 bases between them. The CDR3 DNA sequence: TGTGCCAGCAGCCGCCGGGGGTCCTCTGGAAACACCATATATTTT. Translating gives CASSRRGSSGNTIYF.

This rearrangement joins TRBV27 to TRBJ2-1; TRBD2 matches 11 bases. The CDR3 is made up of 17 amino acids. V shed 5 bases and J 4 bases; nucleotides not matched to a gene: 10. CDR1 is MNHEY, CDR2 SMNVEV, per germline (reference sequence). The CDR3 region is CASSIRSSGGQYNEQFF. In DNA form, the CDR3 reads TGTGCCAGCAGTATAAGGTCTAGCGGGGGGCAGTACAATGAGCAGTTCTTC.

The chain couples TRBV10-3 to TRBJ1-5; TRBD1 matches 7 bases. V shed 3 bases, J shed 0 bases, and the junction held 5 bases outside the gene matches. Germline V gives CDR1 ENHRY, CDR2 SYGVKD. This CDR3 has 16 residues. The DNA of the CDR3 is TGTGCCATCAGTGACCGGGACAGATATAGCAATCAGCCCCAGCATTTT. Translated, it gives CAISDRDRYSNQPQHF.

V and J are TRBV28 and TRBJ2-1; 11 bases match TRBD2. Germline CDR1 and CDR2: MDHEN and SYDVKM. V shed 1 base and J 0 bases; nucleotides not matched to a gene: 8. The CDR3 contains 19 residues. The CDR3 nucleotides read TGTGCCAGCAGTTTATCCGCAGTAGCGGGAGGGCCCTCCTACAATGAGCAGTTCTTC. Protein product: CASSLSAVAGGPSYNEQFF.

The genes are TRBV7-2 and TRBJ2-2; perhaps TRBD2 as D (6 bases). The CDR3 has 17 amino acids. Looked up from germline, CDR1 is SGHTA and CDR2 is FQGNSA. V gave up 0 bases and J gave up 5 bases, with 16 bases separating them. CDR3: CASSLALKRVGTGELFF. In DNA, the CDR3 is TGTGCCAGCAGCTTAGCGCTAAAGCGGGTGGGGACCGGGGAGCTGTTTTTT.

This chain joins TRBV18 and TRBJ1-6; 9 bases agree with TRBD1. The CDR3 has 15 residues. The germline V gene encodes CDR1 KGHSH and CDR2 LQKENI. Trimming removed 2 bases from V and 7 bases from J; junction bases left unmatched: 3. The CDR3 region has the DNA TGTGCCAGCTCACCAAGGGACAGGGACAATTCACCCCTCCACTTT. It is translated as CASSPRDRDNSPLHF. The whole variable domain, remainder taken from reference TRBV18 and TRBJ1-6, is NAGVMQNPRHLVRRRGQEARLRCSPMKGHSHVYWYRQLPEEGLKFMVYLQKENIIDESGMPKERFSAEFPKEGPSILRIQQVVRGDSAAYFCASSPRDRDNSPLHFGNGTRLTVT.

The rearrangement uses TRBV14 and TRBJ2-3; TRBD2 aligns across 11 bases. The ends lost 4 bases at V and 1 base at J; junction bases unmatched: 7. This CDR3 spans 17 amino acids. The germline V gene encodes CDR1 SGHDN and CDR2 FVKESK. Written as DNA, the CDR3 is TGTGCCAGCAGCCGCTCAGAGACTAGCGGGGGCACAGATACGCAGTATTTT. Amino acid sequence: CASSRSETSGGTDTQYF.